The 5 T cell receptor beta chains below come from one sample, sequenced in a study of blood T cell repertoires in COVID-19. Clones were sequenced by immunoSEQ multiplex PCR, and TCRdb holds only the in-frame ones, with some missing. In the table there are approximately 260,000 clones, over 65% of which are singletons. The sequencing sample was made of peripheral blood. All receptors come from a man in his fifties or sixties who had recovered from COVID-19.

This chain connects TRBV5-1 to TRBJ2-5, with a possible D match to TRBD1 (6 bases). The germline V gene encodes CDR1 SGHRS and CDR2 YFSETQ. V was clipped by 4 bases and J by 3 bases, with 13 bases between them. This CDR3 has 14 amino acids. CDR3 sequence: CASSPRGRKETQYF. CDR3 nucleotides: TGCGCCAGCAGCCCCAGGGGAAGAAAAGAGACCCAGTACTTC.

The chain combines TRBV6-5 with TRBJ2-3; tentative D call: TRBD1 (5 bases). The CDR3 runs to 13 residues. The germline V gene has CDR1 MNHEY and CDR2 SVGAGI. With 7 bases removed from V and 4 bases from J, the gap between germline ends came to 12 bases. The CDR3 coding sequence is TGTGCCAGCACCATCCAAGGGGCAGATACGCAGTATTTT. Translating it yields CASTIQGADTQYF.

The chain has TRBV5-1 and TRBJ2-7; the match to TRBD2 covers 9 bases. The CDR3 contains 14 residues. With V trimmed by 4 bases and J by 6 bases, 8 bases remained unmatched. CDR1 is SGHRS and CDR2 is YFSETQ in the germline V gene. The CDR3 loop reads CASSRGGVGAEQYF. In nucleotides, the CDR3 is TGCGCCAGCAGCCGCGGGGGGGTCGGGGCCGAGCAGTACTTC.

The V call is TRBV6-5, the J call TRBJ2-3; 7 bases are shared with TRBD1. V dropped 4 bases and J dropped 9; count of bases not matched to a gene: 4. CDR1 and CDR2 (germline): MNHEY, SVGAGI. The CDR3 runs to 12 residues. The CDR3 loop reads CASSWTGQTQYF. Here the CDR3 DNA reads TGTGCCAGCAGTTGGACAGGACAGACGCAGTATTTT.

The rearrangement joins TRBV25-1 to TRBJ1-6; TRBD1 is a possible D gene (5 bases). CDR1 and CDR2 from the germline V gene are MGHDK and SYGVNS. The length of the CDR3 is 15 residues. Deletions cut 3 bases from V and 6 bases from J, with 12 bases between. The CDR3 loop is CASSDEGGVNSPLHF. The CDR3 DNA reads TGTGCCAGCAGTGACGAGGGAGGGGTTAATTCACCCCTCCACTTT. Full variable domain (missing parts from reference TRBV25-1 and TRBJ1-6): EADIYQTPRYLVIGTGKKITLECSQTMGHDKMYWYQQDPGMELHLIHYSYGVNSTEKGDLSSESTVSRIRTEHFPLTLESARPSHTSQYLCASSDEGGVNSPLHFGNGTRLTVT.